A selection of T cell receptor beta chains follows, all from one sample in a study of blood T cell repertoires in COVID-19. Produced via immunoSEQ multiplex PCR; TCRdb's table is partial and in-frame only. The sample records around 200,000 clones, 70% to 90% being singletons. Sequencing was performed on peripheral blood. The receptors here all came from an elderly woman with acute or convalescent COVID-19. Both conserved end residues are part of each CDR3. The D gene is left open where the match is weak. Part of the rows lack a size; the others show once, few, many or a class for expanded clones.

V gene	clone size	J gene	D gene	CDR3 protein	CDR3 DNA
TRBV19	-	TRBJ1-5	TRBD1	CASSPIGTGVSNQPQHF	TGTGCCAGTAGTCCTATTGGGACAGGGGTTAGCAATCAGCCCCAGCATTTT
TRBV7-9	-	TRBJ1-4	-	CASSLRGGAANEKLFF	TGTGCCAGCAGCTTACGAGGGGGAGCGGCTAATGAAAAACTGTTTTTT
TRBV5-6	few	TRBJ2-6	-	CASSWGGGANVLTF	TGTGCCAGCAGCTGGGGCGGTGGGGCCAACGTCCTGACTTTC
TRBV6-4	-	TRBJ2-5	-	CASRRQIQETQYF	TGTGCCAGCAGAAGACAGATCCAAGAGACCCAGTACTTC
TRBV6-5	once	TRBJ1-4	-	CASRTDSYEKLFF	TGTGCCAGCAGGACCGACTCATATGAAAAACTGTTTTTT
TRBV2	-	TRBJ1-6	-	CASSDGRHNSPLHF	TGTGCCAGCAGTGACGGCAGGCATAATTCACCCCTCCACTTT
TRBV6-6	few	TRBJ1-6	TRBD1	CASSLRDRERSPLHF	TGTGCCAGCAGTCTCCGGGACAGGGAACGTTCACCCCTCCACTTT
TRBV6-6	-	TRBJ2-3	-	CASSYREQTDTQYF	TGTGCCAGCAGTTACAGGGAGCAGACAGATACGCAGTATTTT
TRBV30	-	TRBJ2-1	-	CAWSVGLHNEQFF	TGTGCCTGGAGTGTGGGGCTCCACAATGAGCAGTTCTTC
TRBV5-6	-	TRBJ1-3	TRBD1	CASSLDSPGQATEGNTIYF	TGTGCCAGCAGCTTGGATTCCCCGGGACAGGCCACGGAGGGAAACACCATATATTTT
TRBV7-2	-	TRBJ1-1	TRBD1	CASSSQGERQGAGEAFF	TGTGCCAGCAGCTCTCAGGGTGAAAGACAGGGGGCCGGTGAAGCTTTCTTT
TRBV10-3	-	TRBJ2-7	TRBD2	CAISEGASGGYEQYF	TGTGCCATCAGTGAGGGGGCTAGCGGGGGGTACGAGCAGTACTTC
TRBV5-6	few	TRBJ1-2	TRBD1	CASSPTGGGYGYTF	TGTGCCAGCAGTCCTACAGGGGGCGGCTATGGCTACACCTTC
TRBV30	-	TRBJ1-6	TRBD1	CAWSPLGTGASPLHF	TGTGCCTGGAGTCCCCTCGGGACAGGGGCTTCACCCCTCCACTTT
TRBV12-5	-	TRBJ2-1	-	CASGQGTRWNEQFF	TGTGCTAGTGGCCAGGGTACTCGCTGGAATGAGCAGTTCTTC
TRBV4-2	-	TRBJ2-2	-	CASSQGIAGSNTGELFF	TGTGCCAGCAGCCAAGGGATTGCGGGATCGAACACCGGGGAGCTGTTTTTT
TRBV18	many	TRBJ1-1	-	CASSPHKNTEAFF	TGTGCCAGCTCACCACACAAGAACACTGAAGCTTTCTTT
TRBV7-9	-	TRBJ2-2	-	CASSLTTDTGELFF	TGTGCCAGCAGCTTAACAACAGACACCGGGGAGCTGTTTTTT
TRBV6-5	-	TRBJ1-1	-	CASSPRGEEAFF	TGTGCCAGCAGCCCCCGAGGAGAAGAAGCTTTCTTT
TRBV15	-	TRBJ1-3	-	CATSWGLGNTIYF	TGTGCCACCAGTTGGGGACTTGGAAACACCATATATTTT
TRBV7-2	few	TRBJ1-6	TRBD1	CASSLWDSLNSPLHF	TGTGCCAGCAGCTTATGGGACAGCCTTAATTCACCCCTCCACTTT